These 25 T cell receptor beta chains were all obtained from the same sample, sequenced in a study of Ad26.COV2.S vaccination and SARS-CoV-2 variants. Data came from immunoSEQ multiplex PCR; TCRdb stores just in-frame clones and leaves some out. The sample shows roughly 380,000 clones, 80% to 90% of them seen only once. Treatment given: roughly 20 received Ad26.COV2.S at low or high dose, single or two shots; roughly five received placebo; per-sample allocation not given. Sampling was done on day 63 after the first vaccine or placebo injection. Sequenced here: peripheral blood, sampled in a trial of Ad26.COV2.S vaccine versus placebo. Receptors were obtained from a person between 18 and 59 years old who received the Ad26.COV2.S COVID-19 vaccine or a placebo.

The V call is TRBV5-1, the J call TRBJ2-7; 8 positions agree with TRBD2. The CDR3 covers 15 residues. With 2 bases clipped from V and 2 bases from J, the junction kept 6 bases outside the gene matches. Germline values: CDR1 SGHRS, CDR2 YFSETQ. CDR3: CASSFSGKGTYEQYF. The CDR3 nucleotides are TGCGCCAGCAGCTTTAGCGGGAAAGGGACCTACGAGCAGTACTTC.

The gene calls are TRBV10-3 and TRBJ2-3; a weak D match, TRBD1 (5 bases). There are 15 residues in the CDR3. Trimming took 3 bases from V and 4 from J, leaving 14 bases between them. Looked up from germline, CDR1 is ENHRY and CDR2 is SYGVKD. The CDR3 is CAISEGQGMADTQYF. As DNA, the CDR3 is TGTGCCATCAGTGAAGGGCAGGGCATGGCAGATACGCAGTATTTT.

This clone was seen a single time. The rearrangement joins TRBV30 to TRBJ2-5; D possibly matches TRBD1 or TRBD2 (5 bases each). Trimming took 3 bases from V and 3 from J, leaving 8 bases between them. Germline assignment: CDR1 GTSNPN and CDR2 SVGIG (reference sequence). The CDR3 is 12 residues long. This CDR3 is CAWSRGEETQYF. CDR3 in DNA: TGTGCCTGGAGCCGAGGGGAAGAGACCCAGTACTTC.

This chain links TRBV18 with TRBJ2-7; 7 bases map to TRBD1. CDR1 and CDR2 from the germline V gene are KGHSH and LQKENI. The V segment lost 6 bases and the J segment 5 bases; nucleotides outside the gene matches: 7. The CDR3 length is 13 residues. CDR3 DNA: TGTGCCAGCTCCCTAGGGACAGCCGACGAGCAGTACTTC. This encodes CASSLGTADEQYF.

CDR3 coding DNA: TGCGCCAGCAGCTTGGACAGGGACGAGCAGTACTTC. Translated, it gives CASSLDRDEQYF. This chain links TRBV5-1 with TRBJ2-7, with D possibly being TRBD1 (6 bases). This CDR3 comprises 12 residues. CDR1 and CDR2 (germline): SGHRS, YFSETQ. V was trimmed by 0 bases and J by 5 bases, leaving 6 bases between them.

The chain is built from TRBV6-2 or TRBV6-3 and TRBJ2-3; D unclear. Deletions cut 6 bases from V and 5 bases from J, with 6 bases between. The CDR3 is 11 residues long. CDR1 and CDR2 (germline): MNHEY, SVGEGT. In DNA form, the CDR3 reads TGTGCCAGCAGCGATAGAGATACGCAGTATTTT. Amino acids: CASSDRDTQYF.

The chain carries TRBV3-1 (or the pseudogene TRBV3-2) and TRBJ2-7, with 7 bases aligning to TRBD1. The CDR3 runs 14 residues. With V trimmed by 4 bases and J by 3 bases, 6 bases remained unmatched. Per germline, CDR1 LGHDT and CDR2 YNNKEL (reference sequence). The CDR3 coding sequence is TGTGCCAGCAGCCTTGACAGGGCCTTCTACGAGCAGTACTTC. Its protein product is CASSLDRAFYEQYF.

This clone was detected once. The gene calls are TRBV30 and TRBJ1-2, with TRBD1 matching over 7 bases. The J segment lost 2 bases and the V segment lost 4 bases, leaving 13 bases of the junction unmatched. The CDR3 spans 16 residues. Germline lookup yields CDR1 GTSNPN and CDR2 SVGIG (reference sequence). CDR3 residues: CAWKVSDRAVNYGYTF. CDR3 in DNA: TGTGCCTGGAAGGTTTCCGACAGGGCCGTAAACTATGGCTACACCTTC.

CDR3 in amino acids: CAWSAKRGMTEAFF. CDR3 coding DNA: TGTGCCTGGAGTGCCAAACGGGGGATGACTGAAGCTTTCTTT. The gene calls are TRBV30 and TRBJ1-1; maybe TRBD1 (5 bases). CDR3 length: 14 residues. Between the trimmed V and J ends, which lost 1 base and 5 bases, there was a span of 14 bases. CDR1 is GTSNPN, CDR2 SVGIG, per germline (reference sequence).

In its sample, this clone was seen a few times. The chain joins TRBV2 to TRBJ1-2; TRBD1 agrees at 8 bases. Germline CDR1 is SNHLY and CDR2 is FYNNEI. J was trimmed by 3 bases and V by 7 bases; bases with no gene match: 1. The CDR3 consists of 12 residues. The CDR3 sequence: CASNRGDYGYTF. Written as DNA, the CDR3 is TGTGCCAGCAACAGGGGGGACTATGGCTACACCTTC.

CDR3 sequence (DNA): TGTGCCAGCAGGGTAGCGGGAGGAGAGACCCAGTACTTC. It yields the protein CASRVAGGETQYF. This chain links TRBV2 with TRBJ2-5; TRBD2 agrees at 10 bases. Per the germline V gene, CDR1 is SNHLY and CDR2 is FYNNEI. The CDR3 consists of 13 residues. V gave up 6 bases and J gave up 4 bases; unmatched junction bases: 2.

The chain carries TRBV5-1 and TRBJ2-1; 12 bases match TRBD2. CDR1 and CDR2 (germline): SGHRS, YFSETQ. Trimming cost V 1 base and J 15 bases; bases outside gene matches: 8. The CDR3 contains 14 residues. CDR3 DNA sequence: TGCGCCAGCAGCTTGTTTACTAGCGGGAGGATTTTGTTCTTC. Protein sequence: CASSLFTSGRILFF.

CDR3 residues: CASSKRGQPAKNIQYF. The CDR3 coding sequence is TGTGCCAGCAGCAAAAGAGGCCAGCCAGCCAAAAACATTCAGTACTTC. J is TRBJ2-4 and V is TRBV21-1; the table's D call, TRBD2, has no DNA check behind it. TRBV21-1 is recorded as a pseudogene. The CDR3 has 16 amino acids.

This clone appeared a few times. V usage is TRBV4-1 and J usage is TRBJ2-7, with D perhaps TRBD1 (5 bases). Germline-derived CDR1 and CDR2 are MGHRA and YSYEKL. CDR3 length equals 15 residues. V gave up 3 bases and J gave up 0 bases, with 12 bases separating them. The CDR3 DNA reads TGCGCCAGCAGCCATCGTTTGACAGACTCCTACGAGCAGTACTTC. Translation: CASSHRLTDSYEQYF.

The CDR3 spells CASSQAGVADTQYF. As DNA, the CDR3 is TGTGCCAGCAGCCAAGCGGGAGTGGCGGATACGCAGTATTTT. The V call is TRBV5-5, the J call TRBJ2-3, with 8 bases aligning to TRBD2. The CDR3 sequence is 14 residues long. Trimming cost V 4 bases and J 6 bases; bases outside gene matches: 7. Per the germline V gene, CDR1 is SGHKS and CDR2 is YYEKEE (reference sequence). The variable domain in full, with the rest retrieved from reference TRBV5-5 and TRBJ2-3, is DAGVTQSPTHLIKTRGQQVTLRCSPISGHKSVSWYQQVLGQGPQFIFQYYEKEERGRGNFPDRFSARQFPNYSSELNVNALLLGDSALYLCASSQAGVADTQYFGPGTRLTVL.

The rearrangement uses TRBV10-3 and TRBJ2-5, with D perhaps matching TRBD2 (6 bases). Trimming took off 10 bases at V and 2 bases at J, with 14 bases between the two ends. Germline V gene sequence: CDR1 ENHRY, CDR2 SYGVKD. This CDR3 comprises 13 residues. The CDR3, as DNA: TGTGCCACCCTCCGGGGGATACAAGAGACCCAGTACTTC. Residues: CATLRGIQETQYF.

CDR3 sequence: CASSVVGSLPDTQYF. CDR3 DNA: TGTGCCAGCAGCGTAGTTGGTAGTCTCCCAGATACGCAGTATTTT. The chain carries TRBV9 and TRBJ2-3; D unresolved. Germline V CDR1 and CDR2: SGDLS, YYNGEE. The CDR3 totals 15 residues. V gave up 0 bases and J gave up 4 bases, with 12 bases separating them.

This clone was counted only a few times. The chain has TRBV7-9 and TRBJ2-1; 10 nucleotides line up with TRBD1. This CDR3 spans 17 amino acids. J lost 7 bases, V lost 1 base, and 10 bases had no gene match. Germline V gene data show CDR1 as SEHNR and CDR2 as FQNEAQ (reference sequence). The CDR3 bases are TGTGCCAGCAGCTTAGATCTGACCGGGACAGGGGATAATGAGCAGTTCTTC. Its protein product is CASSLDLTGTGDNEQFF. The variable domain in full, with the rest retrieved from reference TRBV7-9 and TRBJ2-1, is DTGVSQNPRHKITKRGQNVTFRCDPISEHNRLYWYRQTLGQGPEFLTYFQNEAQLEKSRLLSDRFSAERPKGSFSTLEIQRTEQGDSAMYLCASSLDLTGTGDNEQFFGPGTRLTVL.

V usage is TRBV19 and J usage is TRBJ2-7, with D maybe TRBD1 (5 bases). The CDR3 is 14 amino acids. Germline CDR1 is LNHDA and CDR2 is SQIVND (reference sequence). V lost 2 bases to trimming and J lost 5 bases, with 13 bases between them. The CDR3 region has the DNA TGTGCCAGTAGTATAACGGCAGGGCGGAACGAGCAGTACTTC. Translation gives CASSITAGRNEQYF.

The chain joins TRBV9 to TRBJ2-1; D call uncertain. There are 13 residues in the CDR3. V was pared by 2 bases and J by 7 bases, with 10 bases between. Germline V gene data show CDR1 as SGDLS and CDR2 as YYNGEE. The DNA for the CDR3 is TGTGCCAGCAGCGTGGGCTCCTCGAATGAGCAGTTCTTC. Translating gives CASSVGSSNEQFF.

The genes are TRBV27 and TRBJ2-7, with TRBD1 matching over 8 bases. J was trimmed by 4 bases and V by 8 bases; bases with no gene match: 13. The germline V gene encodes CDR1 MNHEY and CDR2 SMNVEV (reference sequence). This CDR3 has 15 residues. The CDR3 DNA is TGTGCCAGCTCCTCCTCCCCCAGGGGGCGTTACGAGCAGTACTTC. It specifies CASSSSPRGRYEQYF.

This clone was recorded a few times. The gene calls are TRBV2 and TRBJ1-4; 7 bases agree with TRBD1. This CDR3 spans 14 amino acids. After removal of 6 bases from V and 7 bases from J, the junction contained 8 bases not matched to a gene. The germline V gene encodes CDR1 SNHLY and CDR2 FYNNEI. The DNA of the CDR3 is TGTGCCAGCAGCTTTACAGGGGCGGGTGAAAAACTGTTTTTT. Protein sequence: CASSFTGAGEKLFF. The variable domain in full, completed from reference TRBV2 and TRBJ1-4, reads EPEVTQTPSHQVTQMGQEVILRCVPISNHLYFYWYRQILGQKVEFLVSFYNNEISEKSEIFDDQFSVERPDGSNFTLKIRSTKLEDSAMYFCASSFTGAGEKLFFGSGTQLSVL.

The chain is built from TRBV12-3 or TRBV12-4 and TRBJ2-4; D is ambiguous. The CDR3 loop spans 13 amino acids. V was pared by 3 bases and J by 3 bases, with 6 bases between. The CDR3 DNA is TGTGCCAGCAGTTTCGTTGACAAAAACATTCAGTACTTC. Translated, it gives CASSFVDKNIQYF.

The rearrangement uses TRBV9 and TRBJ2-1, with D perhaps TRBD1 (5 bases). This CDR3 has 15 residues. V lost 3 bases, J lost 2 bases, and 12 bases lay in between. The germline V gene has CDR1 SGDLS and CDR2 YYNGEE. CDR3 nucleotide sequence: TGTGCCAGCAGCGAGTACCAGGGCGCCTACAATGAGCAGTTCTTC. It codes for CASSEYQGAYNEQFF.

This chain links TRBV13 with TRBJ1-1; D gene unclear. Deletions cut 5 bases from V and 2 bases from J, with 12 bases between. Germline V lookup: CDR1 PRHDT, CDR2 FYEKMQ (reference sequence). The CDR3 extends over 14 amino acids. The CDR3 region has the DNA TGTGCCAGCAGCCCCCAGAGAACTAACACTGAAGCTTTCTTT. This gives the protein CASSPQRTNTEAFF.